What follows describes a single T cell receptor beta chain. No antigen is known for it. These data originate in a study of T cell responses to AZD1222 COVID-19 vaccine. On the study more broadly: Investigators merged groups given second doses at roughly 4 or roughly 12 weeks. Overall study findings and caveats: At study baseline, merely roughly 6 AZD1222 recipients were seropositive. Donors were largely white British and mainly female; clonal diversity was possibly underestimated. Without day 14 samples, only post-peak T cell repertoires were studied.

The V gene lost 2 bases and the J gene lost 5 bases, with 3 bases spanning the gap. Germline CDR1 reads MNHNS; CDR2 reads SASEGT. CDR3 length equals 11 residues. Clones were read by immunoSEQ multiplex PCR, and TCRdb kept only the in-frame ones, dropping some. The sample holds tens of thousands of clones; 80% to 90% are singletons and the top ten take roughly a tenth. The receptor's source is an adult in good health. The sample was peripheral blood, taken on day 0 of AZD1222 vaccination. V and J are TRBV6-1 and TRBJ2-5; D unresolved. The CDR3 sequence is CASSELETQYF. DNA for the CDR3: TGTGCCAGCAGTGAACTGGAGACCCAGTACTTC.